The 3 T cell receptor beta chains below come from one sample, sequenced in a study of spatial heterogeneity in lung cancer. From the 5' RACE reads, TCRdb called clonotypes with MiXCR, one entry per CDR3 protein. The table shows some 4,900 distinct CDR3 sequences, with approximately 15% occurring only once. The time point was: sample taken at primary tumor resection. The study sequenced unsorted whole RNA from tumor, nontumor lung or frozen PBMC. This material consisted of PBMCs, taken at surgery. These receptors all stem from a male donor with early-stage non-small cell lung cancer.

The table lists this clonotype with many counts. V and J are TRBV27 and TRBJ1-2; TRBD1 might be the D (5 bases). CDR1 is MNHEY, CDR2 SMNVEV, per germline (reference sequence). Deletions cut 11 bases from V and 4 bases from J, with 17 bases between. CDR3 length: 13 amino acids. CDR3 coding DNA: TGTGCCCGCTACAGTAGTAGGGGCTATGGCTACACCTTC. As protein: CARYSSRGYGYTF.

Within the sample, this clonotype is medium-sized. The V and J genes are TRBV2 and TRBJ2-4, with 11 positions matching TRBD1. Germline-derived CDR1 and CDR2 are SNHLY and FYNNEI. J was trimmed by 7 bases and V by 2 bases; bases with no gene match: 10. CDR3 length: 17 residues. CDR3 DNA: TGTGCCAGCAGTGAAAGGACAGGGACAGGGGGTAAGAACATTCAGTACTTC. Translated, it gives CASSERTGTGGKNIQYF. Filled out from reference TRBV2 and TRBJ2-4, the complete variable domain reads EPEVTQTPSHQVTQMGQEVILRCVPISNHLYFYWYRQILGQKVEFLVSFYNNEISEKSEIFDDQFSVERPDGSNFTLKIRSTKLEDSAMYFCASSERTGTGGKNIQYFGAGTRLSVL.

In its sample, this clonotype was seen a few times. In DNA, the CDR3 is TGTGCCAGCAGTTACAGAAATTTGGGTTTTAACTATGGCTACACCTTC. Amino acids: CASSYRNLGFNYGYTF. The V and J genes are TRBV6-6 and TRBJ1-2, with D unclear. The germline gives CDR1 MNHNY, CDR2 SVGAGI (reference sequence). This CDR3 contains 16 residues. Trimming cost V 2 bases and J 1 base, with 14 bases left between them.